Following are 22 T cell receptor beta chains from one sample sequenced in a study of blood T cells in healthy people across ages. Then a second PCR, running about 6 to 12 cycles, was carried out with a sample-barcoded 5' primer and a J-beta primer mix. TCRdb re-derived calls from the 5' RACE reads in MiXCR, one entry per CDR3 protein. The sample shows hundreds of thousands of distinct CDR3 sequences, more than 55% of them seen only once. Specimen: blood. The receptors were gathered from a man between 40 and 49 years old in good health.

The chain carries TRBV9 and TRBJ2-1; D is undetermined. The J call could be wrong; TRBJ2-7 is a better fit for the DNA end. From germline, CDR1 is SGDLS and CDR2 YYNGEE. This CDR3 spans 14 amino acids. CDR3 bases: TGTGCCAGCAGCCTTGAGGATTCCTACAATGAGCAGTACTTC. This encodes CASSLEDSYNEQYF.

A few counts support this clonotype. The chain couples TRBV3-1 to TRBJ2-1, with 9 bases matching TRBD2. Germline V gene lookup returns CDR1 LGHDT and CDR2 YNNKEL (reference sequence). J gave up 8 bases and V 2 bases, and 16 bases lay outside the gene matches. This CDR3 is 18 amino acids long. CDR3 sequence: CASSQSVLGSGSKYEQFF. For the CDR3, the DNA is TGTGCCAGCAGCCAATCCGTCTTGGGTAGCGGGAGCAAGTATGAGCAGTTCTTC.

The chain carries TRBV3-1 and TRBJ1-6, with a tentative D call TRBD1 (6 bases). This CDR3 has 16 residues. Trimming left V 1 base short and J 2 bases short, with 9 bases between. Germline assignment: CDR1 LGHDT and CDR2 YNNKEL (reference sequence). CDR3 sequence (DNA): TGTGCCAGCAGCCAAGGTACAGGGACCTATAATTCACCCCTCCACTTT. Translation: CASSQGTGTYNSPLHF.

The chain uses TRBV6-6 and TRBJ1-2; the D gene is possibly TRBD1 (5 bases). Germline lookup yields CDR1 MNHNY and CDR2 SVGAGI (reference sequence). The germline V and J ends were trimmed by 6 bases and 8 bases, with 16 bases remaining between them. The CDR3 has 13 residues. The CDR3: CASSRDLDGGYTF. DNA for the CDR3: TGTGCCAGCAGCCGGGACCTGGACGGCGGCTACACCTTC.

CDR3 sequence reads: CASSEYGGTRYGYTF. The CDR3 DNA follows: TGTGCCAGCAGTGAATACGGAGGGACCCGCTATGGCTACACCTTC. The chain joins TRBV25-1 to TRBJ1-2; weak D call: TRBD1 (5 bases). V was pared by 0 bases and J by 4 bases, with 12 bases between. The germline V gene encodes CDR1 MGHDK and CDR2 SYGVNS. The CDR3 loop spans 15 amino acids.

CDR3 protein: CASSFGAVYEQYF. CDR3 sequence (DNA): TGCGCCAGCAGCTTCGGGGCAGTATACGAGCAGTACTTC. The rearrangement links TRBV5-1 to TRBJ2-7; D may correspond to TRBD1 or TRBD2 (5 bases each). The germline V gene has CDR1 SGHRS and CDR2 YFSETQ. V dropped 2 bases and J dropped 4 bases, with 10 bases sitting between them. This CDR3 comprises 13 residues.

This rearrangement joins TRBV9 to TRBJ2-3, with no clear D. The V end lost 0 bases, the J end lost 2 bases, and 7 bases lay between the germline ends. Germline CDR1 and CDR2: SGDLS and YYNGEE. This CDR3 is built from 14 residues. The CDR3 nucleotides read TGTGCCAGCAGCGTAGAAAAACACACAGATACGCAGTATTTT. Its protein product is CASSVEKHTDTQYF.

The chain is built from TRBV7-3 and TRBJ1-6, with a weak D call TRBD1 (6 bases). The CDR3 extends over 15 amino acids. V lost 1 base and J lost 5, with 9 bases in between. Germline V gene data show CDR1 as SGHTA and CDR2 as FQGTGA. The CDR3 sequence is CASSLKQGDNSPLHF. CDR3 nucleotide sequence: TGTGCCAGCAGCTTAAAACAGGGTGATAATTCACCCCTCCACTTT.

CDR3 DNA: TGCGCCAGCAGCCAAGTACAGGGGCAGGGGGAGCTGTTTTTT. Translated: CASSQVQGQGELFF. The chain recombines TRBV4-1 with TRBJ2-2; 7 nucleotides line up with TRBD1. CDR3 length: 14 amino acids. V was pared by 1 base and J by 8 bases, with 4 bases of the junction left unmatched. From germline, CDR1 is MGHRA and CDR2 YSYEKL.

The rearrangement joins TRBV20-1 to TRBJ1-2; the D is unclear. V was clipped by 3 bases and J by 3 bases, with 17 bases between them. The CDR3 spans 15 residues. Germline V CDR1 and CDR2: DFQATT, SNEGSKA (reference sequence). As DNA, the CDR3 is TGCAGTGCTAGTGACTCCTGGTCGCGGTACTATGGCTACACCTTC. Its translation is CSASDSWSRYYGYTF.

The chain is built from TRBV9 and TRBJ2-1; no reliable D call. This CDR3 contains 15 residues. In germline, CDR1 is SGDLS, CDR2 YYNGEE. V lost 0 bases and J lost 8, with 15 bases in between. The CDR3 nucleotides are TGTGCCAGCAGCGTAGTGAGCAGCCCTACCGATGAGCAGTTCTTC. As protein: CASSVVSSPTDEQFF. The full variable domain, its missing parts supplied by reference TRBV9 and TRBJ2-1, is DSGVTQTPKHLITATGQRVTLRCSPRSGDLSVYWYQQSLDQGLQFLIQYYNGEERAKGNILERFSAQQFPDLHSELNLSSLELGDSALYFCASSVVSSPTDEQFFGPGTRLTVL.

The CDR3, as DNA: TGTGCCACCAGCAGAGGCGTGAGGTCTAACGCCAAGATTACGTACGAGCAGTACTTC. It is translated as CATSRGVRSNAKITYEQYF. The chain joins TRBV15 to TRBJ2-5; D is uncertain. The last part of the DNA fits TRBJ2-7 better; the J call may be wrong. Germline V gene lookup returns CDR1 LNHNV and CDR2 YYDKDF (reference sequence). This CDR3 spans 19 amino acids.

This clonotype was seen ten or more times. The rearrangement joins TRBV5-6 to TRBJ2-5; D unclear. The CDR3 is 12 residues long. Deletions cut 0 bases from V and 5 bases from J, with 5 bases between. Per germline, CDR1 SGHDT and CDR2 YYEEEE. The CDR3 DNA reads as TGTGCCAGCAGCTTGGATTTTGAGACCCAGTACTTC. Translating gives CASSLDFETQYF.

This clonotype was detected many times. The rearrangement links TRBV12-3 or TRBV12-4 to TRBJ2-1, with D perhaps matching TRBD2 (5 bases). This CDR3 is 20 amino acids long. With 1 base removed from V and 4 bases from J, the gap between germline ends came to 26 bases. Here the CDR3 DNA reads TGTGCCAGCAGTTTAGATTGGACTTTGCAGAACCCCGTACCGTACAATGAGCAGTTCTTC. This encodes CASSLDWTLQNPVPYNEQFF.

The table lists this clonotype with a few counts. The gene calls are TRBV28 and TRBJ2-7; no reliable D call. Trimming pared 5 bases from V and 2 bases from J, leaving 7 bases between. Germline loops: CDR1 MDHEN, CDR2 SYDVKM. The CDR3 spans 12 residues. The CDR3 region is CASSLPAYEQYF. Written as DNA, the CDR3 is TGTGCCAGCAGTCTCCCCGCCTACGAGCAGTACTTC.

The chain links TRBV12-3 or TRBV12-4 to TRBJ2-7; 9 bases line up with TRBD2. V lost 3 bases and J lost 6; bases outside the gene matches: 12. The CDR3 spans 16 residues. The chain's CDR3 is CASSFLAGARESEQYF. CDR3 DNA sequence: TGTGCCAGCAGTTTTTTAGCGGGGGCCAGGGAATCCGAGCAGTACTTC.

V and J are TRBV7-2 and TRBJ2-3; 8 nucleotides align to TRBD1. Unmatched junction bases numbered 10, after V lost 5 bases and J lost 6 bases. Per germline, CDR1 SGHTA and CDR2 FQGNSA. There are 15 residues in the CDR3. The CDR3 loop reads CASSQGQGRLDTQYF. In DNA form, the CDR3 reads TGTGCCAGCAGCCAAGGACAGGGAAGGTTGGATACGCAGTATTTT.

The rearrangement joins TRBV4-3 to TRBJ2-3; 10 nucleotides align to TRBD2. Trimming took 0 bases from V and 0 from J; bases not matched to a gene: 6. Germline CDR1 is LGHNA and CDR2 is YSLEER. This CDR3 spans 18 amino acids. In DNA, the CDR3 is TGCGCCAGCAGCCAAGAACGAACAGCGGGGGGGAGCACAGATACGCAGTATTTT. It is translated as CASSQERTAGGSTDTQYF.

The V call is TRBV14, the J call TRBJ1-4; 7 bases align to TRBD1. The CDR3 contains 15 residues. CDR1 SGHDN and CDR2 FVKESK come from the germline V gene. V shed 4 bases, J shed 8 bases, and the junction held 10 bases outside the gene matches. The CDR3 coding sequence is TGTGCCAGCAGCCGAAGGGGGACAGCTTCCGAAAAACTGTTTTTT. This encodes CASSRRGTASEKLFF.

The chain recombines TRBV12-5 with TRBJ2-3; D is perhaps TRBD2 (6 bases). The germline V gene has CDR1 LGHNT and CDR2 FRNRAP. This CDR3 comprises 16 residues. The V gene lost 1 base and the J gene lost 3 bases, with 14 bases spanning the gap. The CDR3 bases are TGTGCTAGTGGTTTGGCCTTGGCAGGGAGGACAGATACGCAGTATTTT. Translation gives CASGLALAGRTDTQYF.

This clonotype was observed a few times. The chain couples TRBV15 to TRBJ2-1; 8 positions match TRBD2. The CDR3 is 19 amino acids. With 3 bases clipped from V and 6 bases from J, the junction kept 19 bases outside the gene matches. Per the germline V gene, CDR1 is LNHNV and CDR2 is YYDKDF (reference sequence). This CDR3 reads CATSRRTSSGVSTLNEQFF. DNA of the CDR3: TGTGCCACCAGCAGGAGGACTAGCTCGGGTGTTTCTACACTCAATGAGCAGTTCTTC. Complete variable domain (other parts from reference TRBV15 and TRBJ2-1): DAMVIQNPRYQVTQFGKPVTLSCSQTLNHNVMYWYQQKSSQAPKLLFHYYDKDFNNEADTPDNFQSRRPNTSFCFLDIRSPGLGDTAMYLCATSRRTSSGVSTLNEQFFGPGTRLTVL.

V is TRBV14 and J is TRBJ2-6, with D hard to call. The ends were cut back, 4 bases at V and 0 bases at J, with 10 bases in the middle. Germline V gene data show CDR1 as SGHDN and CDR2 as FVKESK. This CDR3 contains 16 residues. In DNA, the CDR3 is TGTGCCAGCAGCCTTAACACGAACTCTGGGGCCAACGTCCTGACTTTC. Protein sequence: CASSLNTNSGANVLTF.